The clone carrying this TCR beta chain was found once. This record comes from a study of T cell changes during pregnancy in multiple sclerosis. This CDR3 contains 13 residues. V lost 0 bases to trimming and J lost 9 bases; unmatched junction nucleotides: 1. CDR1 is SGHTA and CDR2 is FQGNSA in the germline V gene. The table came from immunoSEQ multiplex PCR; TCRdb's copy has only in-frame clones and leaves some out. The sample has 76,000 or so clones; approximately 92% are singletons. This chain joins TRBV7-2 and TRBJ2-4, with 8 bases lining up with TRBD2. This specimen consisted of peripheral blood, obtained in the second trimester of pregnancy. The sequence was obtained from a female donor in good health, enrolled as a control in a pregnancy study. The CDR3 here is CASSLAREGIQYF. The CDR3 DNA follows: TGTGCCAGCAGCTTAGCCCGGGAGGGCATTCAGTACTTC.